A single sample is the source of the 18 T cell receptor beta chains below, sequenced in a study of regulatory T cells in long-lasting Graves disease. Indicated time point: newly diagnosed GD, antithyroid drugs for less than 3 months. Following extraction of RNA from PBMCs, that RNA was used to make the TCR library. HTBI primers from iRepertoire and Arm-PCR of CDR3 regions yielded the TCR beta libraries. TCRdb re-analysed the multiplex PCR reads in MiXCR, keeping a single row per CDR3 protein. The data hold approximately 400,000 distinct CDR3 sequences, with just under 15% observed a single time. These data were also reused for a study on T cells in Graves' hyperthyroidism and ophthalmopathy.

The input for sequencing was peripheral blood mononuclear cells (PBMCs), taken at new diagnosis, from a patient treated with antithyroid drugs. The receptors come from a woman in her twenties or thirties with Graves disease.

The chain uses TRBV30 and TRBJ1-6; no definite D call. The germline V and J ends were trimmed by 0 bases and 6 bases, with 12 bases remaining between them. The CDR3 length is 15 residues. CDR1 and CDR2 (germline): GTSNPN, SVGIG (reference sequence). The CDR3 bases are TGTGCCTGGAGTGTACGAAGGGCTGGTAATTCACCCCTCCACTTT. Its protein product is CAWSVRRAGNSPLHF. The entire variable domain, with the rest obtained from reference TRBV30 and TRBJ1-6, is as follows: SQTIHQWPATLVQPVGSPLSLECTVEGTSNPNLYWYRQAAGRGLQLLFYSVGIGQISSEVPQNLSASRPQDRQFILSSKKLLLSDSGFYLCAWSVRRAGNSPLHFGNGTRLTVT.

This clonotype was recorded at least ten times. The rearrangement joins TRBV24-1 to TRBJ2-7; D may be TRBD2 (6 bases). The CDR3 is made up of 14 amino acids. The germline V gene encodes CDR1 KGHDR and CDR2 SFDVKD. Trimming cost V 3 bases and J 3 bases, with 11 bases left between them. For the CDR3, the DNA is TGTGCCACCAGTGATGCGGGACTCAGCTACGAGCAGTACTTC. Protein: CATSDAGLSYEQYF.

This clonotype was picked up many times. This chain links TRBV2 with TRBJ1-1; D remains ambiguous. Trimming stripped 4 bases from V and 6 bases from J, with 6 bases between. The CDR3 covers 11 residues. The germline V gene has CDR1 SNHLY and CDR2 FYNNEI. CDR3: CASSAAAEAFF. As DNA, the CDR3 is TGTGCCAGCAGTGCGGCCGCTGAAGCTTTCTTT.

This clonotype has at least ten counts. The junction shows a germline mismatch at one end, possibly a read error. The V and J genes are TRBV5-1 and TRBJ2-1, with D possibly TRBD1 on 5 matching bases. Germline CDR1 reads SGHRS; CDR2 reads YFSETQ. This CDR3 comprises 13 residues. The CDR3 spells CASSSDSYNEQFF. CDR3 sequence (DNA): TGTGCCAGCAGTTCAGACAGCTACAATGAGCAGTTCTTC.

V gene TRBV29-1 combines with J gene TRBJ2-2; TRBD1 aligns across 7 bases. CDR3 length: 14 amino acids. The ends lost 6 bases at V and 6 bases at J; junction bases unmatched: 10. From germline, CDR1 is SQVTM and CDR2 ANQGSEA. Here the CDR3 reads CSVTGAGLPGELFF. The CDR3 DNA sequence: TGCAGCGTAACAGGGGCGGGTCTTCCCGGGGAGCTGTTTTTT.

The gene calls are TRBV5-1 and TRBJ1-1; no firm D call. The germline gives CDR1 SGHRS, CDR2 YFSETQ. The CDR3 covers 15 residues. V was cut by 0 bases and J by 1 base, with 10 bases left in between. The CDR3 region has the DNA TGCGCCAGCAGCTTGGGGCCAGACCCGAACACTGAAGCTTTCTTT. As protein: CASSLGPDPNTEAFF.

This clonotype was seen repeatedly, ten times or more. This rearrangement joins TRBV7-2 to TRBJ2-3, with unresolved D. V lost 5 bases and J 2 bases, leaving 11 bases between the germline ends. The CDR3 contains 14 residues. The germline gives CDR1 SGHTA, CDR2 FQGNSA. The CDR3 sequence: CASSALGYTDTQYF. As DNA, the CDR3 is TGTGCCAGCAGCGCTTTAGGGTACACAGATACGCAGTATTTT.

In its sample, this clonotype was seen many times. The V and J genes are TRBV6-1 and TRBJ2-3; 12 nucleotides line up with TRBD1. Germline V CDR1 and CDR2: MNHNS, SASEGT. This CDR3 comprises 18 residues. V lost 5 bases to trimming and J lost 3 bases; unmatched junction nucleotides: 12. CDR3 DNA sequence: TGTGCCAGCAGTCGGGCCCCTCCGGGACAGGGGGCTACAGATACGCAGTATTTT. Its protein product is CASSRAPPGQGATDTQYF.

This rearrangement joins TRBV20-1 to TRBJ2-5; D might be TRBD1 (6 bases). The CDR3 covers 15 residues. Per the germline V gene, CDR1 is DFQATT and CDR2 is SNEGSKA (reference sequence). V was pared by 0 bases and J by 4 bases, with 15 bases between. The CDR3: CSARDLTGKRETQYF. The CDR3 coding sequence is TGCAGTGCTAGAGATCTGACAGGAAAGCGAGAGACCCAGTACTTC.

The chain combines TRBV12-3 or TRBV12-4 with TRBJ2-7; possible D gene TRBD1, 5 bases. With 3 bases removed from V and 5 bases from J, the gap between germline ends came to 20 bases. This CDR3 region has 16 residues. CDR3 sequence: CASSFWLLGRLHEQYF. The CDR3 nucleotides read TGTGCCAGCAGTTTTTGGCTCCTGGGGCGACTTCACGAGCAGTACTTC.

This clonotype was seen more than once but under ten times. V is TRBV30 and J is TRBJ1-1, with D tentatively TRBD1 (5 bases). The germline V and J ends were trimmed by 6 bases and 5 bases, with 16 bases remaining between them. Germline-derived CDR1 and CDR2 are GTSNPN and SVGIG (reference sequence). The CDR3 extends over 13 amino acids. The chain's CDR3 is CACSLGGTTEAFF. The CDR3 DNA is TGTGCCTGCTCCCTGGGGGGGACGACTGAAGCTTTCTTT.

Ten or more counts support this clonotype. This chain uses TRBV5-1 with TRBJ1-3, with D uncertain. Germline V gives CDR1 SGHRS, CDR2 YFSETQ. The CDR3 runs to 16 residues. V was pared by 3 bases and J by 0 bases, with 13 bases between. The CDR3 region is CASSSDPTSSGNTIYF. CDR3 coding DNA: TGCGCCAGCAGCTCCGACCCAACCAGCTCTGGAAACACCATATATTTT.

This clonotype was picked up many times. The chain employs TRBV2 and TRBJ2-1, with 7 bases aligning to TRBD2. This CDR3 has 14 amino acids. Germline values: CDR1 SNHLY, CDR2 FYNNEI. The J segment lost 1 base and the V segment lost 4 bases, leaving 1 base of the junction unmatched. The DNA for the CDR3 is TGTGCCAGCAGTGTCGGGAGGTCCTACAATGAGCAGTTCTTC. This sequence encodes CASSVGRSYNEQFF.

The chain uses TRBV4-2 and TRBJ2-6; 8 nucleotides align to TRBD2. Germline loops: CDR1 LGHNA, CDR2 YNFKEQ. Losses at the gene ends were 7 bases for V and 0 bases for J; bases not matched to a gene: 8. This CDR3 has 17 residues. The CDR3 DNA reads as TGTGCCAGCACCCAGGGAGCGGGAGCCTCTGGGGCCAACGTCCTGACTTTC. Its protein is CASTQGAGASGANVLTF.

In its sample, this clonotype was seen a few times. As DNA, the CDR3 is TGCGCCAGCAGCCAAGAGGCCCAACTACCCCTCAATGAGCAGTTCTTC. It specifies CASSQEAQLPLNEQFF. This sequence joins TRBV4-1 and TRBJ2-1, with no clear D. The CDR3 contains 16 residues. In germline, CDR1 is MGHRA, CDR2 YSYEKL. V lost 0 bases and J lost 6, with 15 bases in between.

This clonotype came up a few times. The chain couples TRBV24-1 to TRBJ2-1; a possible D gene is TRBD2 (6 bases). CDR1 is KGHDR, CDR2 SFDVKD, per germline. This CDR3 is built from 11 residues. With 11 bases removed from V and 2 bases from J, the gap between germline ends came to 6 bases. CDR3: CASGTYNEQFF. The CDR3 DNA reads TGTGCCAGCGGGACCTACAATGAGCAGTTCTTC.

This clonotype has at least ten counts. This chain joins TRBV6-1 and TRBJ2-1; D perhaps matches TRBD2 (6 bases). There are 13 residues in the CDR3. Trimming took 4 bases from V and 8 from J, leaving 12 bases between them. Germline lookup yields CDR1 MNHNS and CDR2 SASEGT. CDR3 amino acids: CASSAERGYEQFF. The DNA of the CDR3 is TGTGCCAGCAGTGCCGAACGGGGGTATGAGCAGTTCTTC.

The rearrangement uses TRBV4-1 and TRBJ2-7; 7 nucleotides align to TRBD1. There are 17 residues in the CDR3. From germline, CDR1 is MGHRA and CDR2 YSYEKL. V lost 1 base and J lost 1; bases outside the gene matches: 10. CDR3 loop: CASSQVGRGKGSYEQYF. The CDR3 bases are TGCGCCAGCAGCCAAGTTGGCAGGGGGAAGGGGTCCTACGAGCAGTACTTC.